Below, 19 T cell receptor beta chains from the same sample are listed, as sequenced in a study of blood T cells in healthy people across ages. Combining a sample-barcoded 5' primer with a J-beta primer mix, a second PCR ran for about 7 to 12 cycles. TCRdb re-derived calls from the 5' RACE reads in MiXCR, one entry per CDR3 protein. There are some 1,800,000 distinct CDR3 sequences in the sample; around 40% occur only once, and 20% to 25% lies in the top ten. Sequenced: blood. These receptors were collected from a human donor in good health.

In its sample, this clonotype was seen a few times. This rearrangement joins TRBV29-1 to TRBJ1-4, with unresolved D. The germline V gene has CDR1 SQVTM and CDR2 ANQGSEA. The CDR3 runs 10 residues. V lost 6 bases, J lost 8 bases, and 7 bases lay in between. CDR3 protein: CSVGGEKLFF. The CDR3 DNA sequence: TGCAGCGTGGGAGGGGAAAAACTGTTTTTT.

Of note for this clonotype: A read error may be the cause here, since a much bigger clone is one base away. The V gene is TRBV12-3 or TRBV12-4, the J gene TRBJ2-5; a weak D match, TRBD1 (5 bases). The CDR3 covers 13 residues. V dropped 4 bases and J dropped 7 bases, with 13 bases sitting between them. The chain's CDR3 is CASSYSGHRTQYF. DNA for the CDR3: TGTGCCAGCAGTTACTCAGGACACCGGACCCAGTACTTC.

This clonotype showed up just a few times. The chain combines TRBV7-2 with TRBJ2-5; 12 bases agree with TRBD2. J was trimmed by 11 bases and V by 5 bases; bases with no gene match: 12. The germline V gene has CDR1 SGHTA and CDR2 FQGNSA. The CDR3 covers 15 residues. This CDR3 is CASSHTSGGPNEQYF. As DNA, the CDR3 is TGTGCCAGCAGCCATACTAGCGGGGGGCCCAATGAGCAGTACTTC.

As for this clonotype: A much bigger clone sits one base away, suggesting this may be a read error. J is TRBJ2-3 and V is TRBV29-1, with D perhaps matching TRBD2 (6 bases). Trimming left V 4 bases short and J 9 bases short, with 17 bases between. CDR1 is SQVTM, CDR2 ANQGSEA, per germline. This CDR3 spans 13 amino acids. CDR3 DNA sequence: TGCAGCGTTGCGACTACGGGGGACTGCACGCAGTATTTT. As protein: CSVATTGDCTQYF.

The chain recombines TRBV6-6 with TRBJ2-1; TRBD2 aligns across 9 bases. Germline CDR1 and CDR2: MNHNY and SVGAGI (reference sequence). The CDR3 is made up of 17 amino acids. With 0 bases clipped from V and 4 bases from J, the junction kept 7 bases outside the gene matches. CDR3 bases: TGTGCCAGCAGTTACTCTTCCGGTGGACTAGCGTACAATGAGCAGTTCTTC. Amino acids: CASSYSSGGLAYNEQFF.

This sequence joins TRBV6-4 and TRBJ2-4, with D perhaps matching TRBD1 (5 bases). Germline loops: CDR1 MRHNA, CDR2 SNTAGT. Trimming shortened V by 0 bases and J by 9 bases, and 15 bases separated the two germline ends. The CDR3 contains 15 residues. The CDR3 protein is CASSDSGHVNSIQYF. The DNA of the CDR3 is TGTGCCAGCAGTGACTCAGGACACGTCAACAGCATTCAGTACTTC.

This clonotype was counted only a few times. V gene TRBV5-1 combines with J gene TRBJ2-7; D is perhaps TRBD1 (6 bases). This CDR3 has 15 residues. The V end lost 2 bases, the J end lost 5 bases, and 17 bases lay between the germline ends. Germline V gene lookup returns CDR1 SGHRS and CDR2 YFSETQ. CDR3 sequence reads: CASSLPGDPRNEQYF. DNA for the CDR3: TGCGCCAGCAGCTTACCAGGGGACCCTCGGAACGAGCAGTACTTC. Full variable domain (rest looked up from reference TRBV5-1 and TRBJ2-7): KAGVTQTPRYLIKTRGQQVTLSCSPISGHRSVSWYQQTPGQGLQFLFEYFSETQRNKGNFPGRFSGRQFSNSRSEMNVSTLELGDSALYLCASSLPGDPRNEQYFGPGTRLTVT.

CDR3 nucleotide sequence: TGTGCCACCAGCAGGGGCCACGGGACTAGCTTAGTTGCGACCCAGTACTTC. This codes for CATSRGHGTSLVATQYF. The chain has TRBV15 and TRBJ2-5; 9 positions match TRBD2. J gave up 7 bases and V 3 bases, and 15 bases lay outside the gene matches. CDR1 and CDR2 from the germline V gene are LNHNV and YYDKDF (reference sequence). There are 17 residues in the CDR3.

V and J are TRBV6-1 and TRBJ1-3; 10 bases are a match to TRBD1. Trimming took 6 bases from V and 4 from J; bases not matched to a gene: 12. Germline loops: CDR1 MNHNS, CDR2 SASEGT. CDR3 length: 17 amino acids. The CDR3 loop reads CASSSGQGDFRGNTIYF. The CDR3 bases are TGTGCCAGCAGCTCTGGACAGGGGGATTTCCGCGGAAACACCATATATTTT.

This chain links TRBV7-9 with TRBJ2-7, with 10 nucleotides matching TRBD1. Unmatched junction bases numbered 14, after V lost 5 bases and J lost 7 bases. CDR1 is SEHNR and CDR2 is FQNEAQ in the germline V gene (reference sequence). This CDR3 region has 16 residues. CDR3 sequence reads: CASSPPLGQGEWEQYF. The CDR3 DNA is TGTGCCAGCAGCCCACCCTTAGGACAGGGGGAATGGGAGCAGTACTTC.

This sequence joins TRBV7-2 and TRBJ2-7; no firm D call. This CDR3 region has 14 residues. Germline V gene lookup returns CDR1 SGHTA and CDR2 FQGNSA. V was pared by 5 bases and J by 0 bases, with 11 bases between. The CDR3 sequence: CASSRERNSYEQYF. Written as DNA, the CDR3 is TGTGCCAGCAGCCGCGAACGGAACTCCTACGAGCAGTACTTC. Looking up the rest from reference TRBV7-2 and TRBJ2-7 gives the full variable domain: GAGVSQSPSNKVTEKGKDVELRCDPISGHTALYWYRQSLGQGLEFLIYFQGNSAPDKSGLPSDRFSAERTGGSVSTLTIQRTQQEDSAVYLCASSRERNSYEQYFGPGTRLTVT.

This clonotype was recorded at least ten times. The genes are TRBV7-2 and TRBJ2-4; D may match TRBD1 or TRBD2 (6 bases each). This CDR3 contains 16 residues. The V and J ends lost 2 bases and 2 bases respectively, with 13 bases between them. Germline values: CDR1 SGHTA, CDR2 FQGNSA. CDR3 sequence: CASSLMGGAPKNIQYF. CDR3 nucleotide sequence: TGTGCCAGCAGCTTAATGGGGGGCGCCCCCAAAAACATTCAGTACTTC.

This chain connects TRBV20-1 to TRBJ1-4, with 7 bases fitting TRBD1. Germline CDR1 reads DFQATT; CDR2 reads SNEGSKA (reference sequence). Trimming at V came to 0 bases and at J to 13 bases, leaving 8 bases not matched to a gene. This CDR3 is built from 13 residues. CDR3 residues: CSARDRDSLLLFF. As DNA, the CDR3 is TGCAGTGCTAGAGACCGGGACAGCTTGCTACTGTTTTTT.

The J gene is TRBJ2-3, the V gene TRBV9, with TRBD2 matching 7 bases. Germline CDR1 reads SGDLS; CDR2 reads YYNGEE. The CDR3 consists of 15 residues. V lost 1 base, J lost 4 bases, and 6 bases stayed unmatched. CDR3 in amino acids: CASSVWEGTADTQYF. For the CDR3, the DNA is TGTGCCAGCAGCGTATGGGAGGGGACCGCAGATACGCAGTATTTT.

This sequence joins TRBV19 and TRBJ1-1; TRBD1 might be the D (5 bases). Germline V gives CDR1 LNHDA, CDR2 SQIVND (reference sequence). This CDR3 is built from 14 residues. V lost 7 bases and J lost 0, with 12 bases in between. The CDR3 loop is CASNSGALNTEAFF. The CDR3 coding sequence is TGTGCCAGTAATTCCGGGGCGTTGAACACTGAAGCTTTCTTT.

This chain uses TRBV29-1 with TRBJ1-4; 9 positions agree with TRBD1. CDR1 is SQVTM, CDR2 ANQGSEA, per germline. CDR3 length: 12 amino acids. CDR3 coding DNA: TGCAGTACCGGGGACAGGGTCGGAAAACTGTTTTTT. Translating it yields CSTGDRVGKLFF.

The chain combines TRBV30 with TRBJ1-2; TRBD1 is a possible D gene (5 bases). This CDR3 region has 14 residues. Per the germline V gene, CDR1 is GTSNPN and CDR2 is SVGIG (reference sequence). Trimming left V 4 bases short and J 4 bases short, with 16 bases between. The CDR3 DNA sequence: TGTGCCTGGATTAACCTCCGGGACTTCTATGGCTACACCTTC. Protein product: CAWINLRDFYGYTF.

This clonotype was recorded a few times. The chain has TRBV11-2 and TRBJ1-2; a weak D match, TRBD1 (5 bases). Looked up from germline, CDR1 is SGHAT and CDR2 is FQNNGV. This CDR3 is built from 14 residues. The V and J ends lost 1 base and 7 bases respectively, with 13 bases between them. The CDR3 region has the DNA TGTGCCAGCAGCTTAGGTCCCAGGGTCTCTGGCTACACCTTC. It encodes CASSLGPRVSGYTF. The full variable domain, with the rest looked up from reference TRBV11-2 and TRBJ1-2, is EAGVAQSPRYKIIEKRQSVAFWCNPISGHATLYWYQQILGQGPKLLIQFQNNGVVDDSQLPKDRFSAERLKGVDSTLKIQPAKLEDSAVYLCASSLGPRVSGYTFGSGTRLTVV.

This clonotype occurred once. The J gene is TRBJ2-7, the V gene TRBV7-2; possible D gene TRBD2, 5 bases. Per the germline V gene, CDR1 is SGHTA and CDR2 is FQGNSA. V was shortened by 4 bases and J by 6 bases, with 13 bases between the two germline ends. The CDR3 contains 13 residues. Here the CDR3 reads CASSYRSVSEQYF. CDR3 DNA sequence: TGTGCCAGCAGCTATCGTAGCGTGAGCGAGCAGTACTTC.